Listed below are T cell receptor beta chains from one sample, sequenced in a study of T cell responses to AZD1222 COVID-19 vaccine. Using immunoSEQ multiplex PCR, the repertoire was profiled, and TCRdb retains in-frame clones only, with some absent. The sample includes some 160,000 clones, approximately 91% of them seen just once. Sample: peripheral blood, taken 28 days after the second AZD1222 dose. The receptors originated from an adult who received the AZD1222 COVID-19 vaccine. The CDR3 runs from the conserved cysteine through the conserved F or W. The D gene is left open where the match is weak. Expanded clones get a size class; other rows say once, few or many, or leave the size out.

TRBD2	once	TRBV6-1	TRBJ2-7	CASSWRREHYEQYF	TGTGCCAGCAGTTGGAGGCGGGAGCACTACGAGCAGTACTTC
.	.	TRBV6-2/TRBV6-3	TRBJ1-6	CASSPGRVPLHF	TGTGCCAGCAGCCCCGGTCGGGTACCCCTCCACTTT
TRBD1	.	TRBV18	TRBJ1-5	CASSLTGGPIGIDNQPQHF	TGTGCCAGCTCACTTACAGGGGGCCCGATCGGGATAGACAATCAGCCCCAGCATTTT
TRBD2	.	TRBV2	TRBJ2-1	CASSDDSGRANEQFF	TGTGCCAGCAGTGACGATAGCGGGAGGGCTAATGAGCAGTTCTTC
.	.	TRBV21-1	TRBJ2-7	CASSKARPYEQYF	TGTGCCAGCAGCAAAGCGCGTCCCTACGAGCAGTACTTC
.	once	TRBV6-6	TRBJ1-1	CASSYEGGGRAMAFF	TGTGCCAGCAGTTACGAGGGGGGAGGTCGAGCAATGGCTTTCTTT
.	.	TRBV12-3/TRBV12-4	TRBJ1-2	CASSPIEDYGYTF	TGTGCCAGCAGCCCTATAGAAGATTATGGCTACACCTTC
TRBD1	.	TRBV6-1	TRBJ1-4	CASSESLGQRGVFF	TGTGCCAGCAGTGAATCTTTGGGACAGCGGGGCGTGTTTTTT
TRBD1	once	TRBV6-6	TRBJ1-4	CASSPGTGGYGDEKLFF	TGTGCCAGCAGTCCCGGGACAGGGGGTTACGGTGATGAAAAACTGTTTTTT
.	.	TRBV5-1	TRBJ2-7	CASSLAGGDIDPYEQYF	TGCGCCAGCAGCTTGGCCGGGGGAGATATAGATCCCTACGAGCAGTACTTC
TRBD1	.	TRBV5-6	TRBJ2-7	CASSQRGTGGSYEQYF	TGTGCCAGCAGCCAGAGAGGGACAGGGGGCAGTTACGAGCAGTACTTC
.	.	TRBV7-2	TRBJ2-3	CASSLAGGPTDTQYF	TGTGCCAGCAGCTTAGCGGGGGGGCCGACAGATACGCAGTATTTT
.	once	TRBV5-1	TRBJ2-2	CASRWAGNTGELFF	TGCGCCAGCAGATGGGCCGGGAACACCGGGGAGCTGTTTTTT
.	.	TRBV6-6	TRBJ1-4	CASRSQSRGTNEKLFF	TGTGCCAGCAGATCTCAGAGCAGAGGGACTAATGAAAAACTGTTTTTT
TRBD1	once	TRBV11-2	TRBJ2-3	CASSLQGADTQYF	TGTGCCAGCAGCTTACAGGGGGCAGATACGCAGTATTTT
.	.	TRBV11-2	TRBJ2-3	CASSLERTSTDTQYF	TGTGCCAGCAGCTTAGAACGGACTAGCACAGATACGCAGTATTTT
.	.	TRBV11-2	TRBJ1-2	CASSSVSFNYGYTF	TGTGCCAGCAGCTCGGTTAGCTTTAACTATGGCTACACCTTC
TRBD1	.	TRBV30	TRBJ1-6	CAWSTGQGPPLHF	TGTGCCTGGAGTACCGGACAGGGGCCCCCCCTCCACTTT
.	.	TRBV15	TRBJ1-5	CATRRETGNQPQHF	TGTGCCACCCGAAGGGAGACGGGGAATCAGCCCCAGCATTTT
.	.	TRBV30	TRBJ1-1	CAWSSTGPEAFF	TGTGCCTGGAGTTCGACAGGCCCTGAAGCTTTCTTT
TRBD1	.	TRBV28	TRBJ1-2	CASSRDRGSYGYTF	TGTGCCAGCAGCCGGGACAGGGGTTCCTATGGCTACACCTTC